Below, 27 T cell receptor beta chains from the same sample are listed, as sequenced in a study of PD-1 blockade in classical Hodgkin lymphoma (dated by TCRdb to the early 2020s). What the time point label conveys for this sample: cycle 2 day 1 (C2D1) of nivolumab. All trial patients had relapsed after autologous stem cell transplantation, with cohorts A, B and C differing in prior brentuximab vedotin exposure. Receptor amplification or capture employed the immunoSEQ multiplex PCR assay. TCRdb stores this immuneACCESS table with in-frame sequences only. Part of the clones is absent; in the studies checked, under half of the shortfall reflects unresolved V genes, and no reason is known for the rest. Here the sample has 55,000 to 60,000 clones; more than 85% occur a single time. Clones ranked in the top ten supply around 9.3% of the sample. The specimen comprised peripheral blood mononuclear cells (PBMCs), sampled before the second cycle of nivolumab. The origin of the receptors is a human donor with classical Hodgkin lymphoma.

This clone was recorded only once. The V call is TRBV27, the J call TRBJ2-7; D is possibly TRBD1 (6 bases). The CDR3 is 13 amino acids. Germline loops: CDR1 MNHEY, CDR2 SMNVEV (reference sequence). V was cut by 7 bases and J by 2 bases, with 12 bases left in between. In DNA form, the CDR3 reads TGTGCCAGCATGGGGGCCCAAACCTACGAGCAGTACTTC. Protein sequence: CASMGAQTYEQYF.

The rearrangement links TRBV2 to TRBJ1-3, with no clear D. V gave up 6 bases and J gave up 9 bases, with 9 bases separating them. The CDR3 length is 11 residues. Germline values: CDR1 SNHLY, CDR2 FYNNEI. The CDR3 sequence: CASRLESTIYF. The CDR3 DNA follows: TGTGCCAGCAGACTGGAGTCCACCATATATTTT.

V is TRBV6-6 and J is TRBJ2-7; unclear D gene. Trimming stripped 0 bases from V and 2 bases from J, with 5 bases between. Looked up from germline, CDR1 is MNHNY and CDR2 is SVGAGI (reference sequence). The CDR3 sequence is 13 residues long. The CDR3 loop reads CASSYSPTYEQYF. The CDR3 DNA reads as TGTGCCAGCAGTTACTCGCCCACCTACGAGCAGTACTTC.

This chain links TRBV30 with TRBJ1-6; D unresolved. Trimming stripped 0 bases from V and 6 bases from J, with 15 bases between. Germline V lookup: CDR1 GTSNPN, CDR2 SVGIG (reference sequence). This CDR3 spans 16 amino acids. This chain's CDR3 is CAWSVLEGIGNSPLHF. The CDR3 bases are TGTGCCTGGAGTGTACTTGAGGGAATAGGTAATTCACCCCTCCACTTT. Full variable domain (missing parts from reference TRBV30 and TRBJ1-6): SQTIHQWPATLVQPVGSPLSLECTVEGTSNPNLYWYRQAAGRGLQLLFYSVGIGQISSEVPQNLSASRPQDRQFILSSKKLLLSDSGFYLCAWSVLEGIGNSPLHFGNGTRLTVT.

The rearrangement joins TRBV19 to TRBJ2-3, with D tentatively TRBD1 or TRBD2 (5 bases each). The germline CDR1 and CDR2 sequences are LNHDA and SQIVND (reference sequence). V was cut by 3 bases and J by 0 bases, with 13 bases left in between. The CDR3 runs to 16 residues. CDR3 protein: CASSIRGAPSTDTQYF. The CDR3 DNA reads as TGTGCCAGTAGTATTAGGGGAGCGCCTAGCACAGATACGCAGTATTTT.

The CDR3 DNA is TGTGCCAGCAGTACCCTGACGGAAAAGCAAGAGACCCAGTACTTC. Translation: CASSTLTEKQETQYF. This chain uses TRBV28 with TRBJ2-5; D ambiguous. The CDR3 covers 15 residues. The V gene's germline CDR1 is MDHEN and CDR2 SYDVKM. V was cut by 5 bases and J by 2 bases, with 15 bases left in between.

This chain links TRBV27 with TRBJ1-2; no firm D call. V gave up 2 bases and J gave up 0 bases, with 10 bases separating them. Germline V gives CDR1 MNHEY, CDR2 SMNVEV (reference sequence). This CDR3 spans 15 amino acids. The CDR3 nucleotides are TGTGCCAGCAGTTTACGAAGCCACGCTAACTATGGCTACACCTTC. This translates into CASSLRSHANYGYTF.

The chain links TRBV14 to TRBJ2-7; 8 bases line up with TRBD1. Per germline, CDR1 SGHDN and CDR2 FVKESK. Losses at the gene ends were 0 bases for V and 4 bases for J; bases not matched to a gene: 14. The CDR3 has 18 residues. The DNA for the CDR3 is TGTGCCAGCAGCCAAGATTCCCCCTGGACAGGGTTGAGTTACGAGCAGTACTTC. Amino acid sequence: CASSQDSPWTGLSYEQYF.

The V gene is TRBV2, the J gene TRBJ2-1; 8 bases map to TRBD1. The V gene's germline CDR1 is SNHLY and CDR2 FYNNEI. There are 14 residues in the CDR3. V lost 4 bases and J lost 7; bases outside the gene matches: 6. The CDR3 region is CASSGQGSMNEQFF. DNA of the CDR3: TGTGCCAGCAGTGGACAGGGGAGCATGAATGAGCAGTTCTTC.

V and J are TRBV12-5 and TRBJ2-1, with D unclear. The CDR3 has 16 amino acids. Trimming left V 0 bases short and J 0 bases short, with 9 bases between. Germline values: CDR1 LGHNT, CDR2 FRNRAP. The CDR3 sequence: CASGLVIRPSYNEQFF. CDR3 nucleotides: TGTGCTAGTGGTTTGGTTATTAGACCCTCCTACAATGAGCAGTTCTTC.

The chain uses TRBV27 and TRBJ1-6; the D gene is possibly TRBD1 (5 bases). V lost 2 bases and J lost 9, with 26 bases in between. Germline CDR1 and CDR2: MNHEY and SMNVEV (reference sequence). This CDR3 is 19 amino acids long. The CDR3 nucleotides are TGTGCCAGCAGTTTAAAGAGTTTGGCGAGGGGATCATTTGGTTCACCCCTCCACTTT. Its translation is CASSLKSLARGSFGSPLHF.

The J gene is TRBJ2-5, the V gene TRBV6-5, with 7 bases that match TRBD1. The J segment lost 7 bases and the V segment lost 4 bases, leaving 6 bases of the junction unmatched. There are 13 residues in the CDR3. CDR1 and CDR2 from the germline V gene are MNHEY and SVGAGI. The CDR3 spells CASSLGDRATQYF. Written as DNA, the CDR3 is TGTGCCAGCAGTTTGGGGGACAGAGCGACCCAGTACTTC.

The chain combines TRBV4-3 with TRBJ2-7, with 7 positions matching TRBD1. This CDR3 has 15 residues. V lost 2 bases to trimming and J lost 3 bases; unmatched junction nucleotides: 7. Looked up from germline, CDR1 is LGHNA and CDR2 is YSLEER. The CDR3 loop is CASSQLLTGYYEQYF. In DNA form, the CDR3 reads TGCGCCAGCAGCCAACTTTTGACAGGGTACTACGAGCAGTACTTC.

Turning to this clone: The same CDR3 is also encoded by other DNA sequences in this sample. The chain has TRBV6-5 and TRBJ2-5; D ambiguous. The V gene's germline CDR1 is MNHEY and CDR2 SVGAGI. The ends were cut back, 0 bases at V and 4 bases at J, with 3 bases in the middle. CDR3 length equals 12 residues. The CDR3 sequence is CASSYSRETQYF. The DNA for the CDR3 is TGTGCCAGCAGTTACTCGAGAGAGACCCAGTACTTC.

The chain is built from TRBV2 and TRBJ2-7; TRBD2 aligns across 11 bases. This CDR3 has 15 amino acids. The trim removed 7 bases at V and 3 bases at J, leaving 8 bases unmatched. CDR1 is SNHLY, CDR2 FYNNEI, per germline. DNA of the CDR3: TGTGCCAGCACCATACTAGCGGGAGAACTCTACGAGCAGTACTTC. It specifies CASTILAGELYEQYF.

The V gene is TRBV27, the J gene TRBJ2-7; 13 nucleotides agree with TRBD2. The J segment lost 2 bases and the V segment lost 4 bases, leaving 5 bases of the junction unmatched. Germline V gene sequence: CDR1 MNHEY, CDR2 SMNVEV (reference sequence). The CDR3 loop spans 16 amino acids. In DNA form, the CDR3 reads TGTGCCAGCAGTTCTAGGACTAGCGGGAGCCCCTACGAGCAGTACTTC. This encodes CASSSRTSGSPYEQYF.

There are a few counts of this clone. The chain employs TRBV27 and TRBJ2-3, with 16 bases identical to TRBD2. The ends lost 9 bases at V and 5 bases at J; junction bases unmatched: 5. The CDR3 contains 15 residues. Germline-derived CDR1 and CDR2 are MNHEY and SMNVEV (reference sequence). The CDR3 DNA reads TGTGCCAGTCGGGGACTAGCGGGAGGGCAAGATACGCAGTATTTT. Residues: CASRGLAGGQDTQYF.

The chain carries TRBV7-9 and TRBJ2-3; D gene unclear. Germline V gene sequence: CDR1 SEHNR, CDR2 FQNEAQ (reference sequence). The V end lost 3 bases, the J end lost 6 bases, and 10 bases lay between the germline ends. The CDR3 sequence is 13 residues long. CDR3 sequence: CASSFRDSDTQYF. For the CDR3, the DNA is TGTGCCAGCAGCTTTCGTGACTCGGATACGCAGTATTTT.

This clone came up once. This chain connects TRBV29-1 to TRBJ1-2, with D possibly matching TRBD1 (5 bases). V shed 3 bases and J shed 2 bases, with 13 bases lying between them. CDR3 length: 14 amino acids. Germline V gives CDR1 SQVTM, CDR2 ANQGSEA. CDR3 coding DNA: TGCAGCGTTGAGAGCCGTCAGGGCAACTATGGCTACACCTTC. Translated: CSVESRQGNYGYTF.

Written as DNA, the CDR3 is TGTGCCAGCAGCGTCACAGGGGGCGAAAACATTCAGTACTTC. This sequence encodes CASSVTGGENIQYF. The chain uses TRBV9 and TRBJ2-4, with TRBD1 matching over 9 bases. The CDR3 covers 14 residues. Germline lookup yields CDR1 SGDLS and CDR2 YYNGEE. Germline trimming cut 2 bases from V and 5 bases from J; bases unmatched to any gene: 2.

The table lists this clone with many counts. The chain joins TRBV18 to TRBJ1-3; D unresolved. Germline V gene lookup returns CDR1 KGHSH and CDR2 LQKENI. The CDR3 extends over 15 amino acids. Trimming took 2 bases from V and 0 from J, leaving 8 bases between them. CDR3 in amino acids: CASSPARLSGNTIYF. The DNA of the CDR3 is TGTGCCAGCTCACCAGCCCGACTCTCTGGAAACACCATATATTTT.

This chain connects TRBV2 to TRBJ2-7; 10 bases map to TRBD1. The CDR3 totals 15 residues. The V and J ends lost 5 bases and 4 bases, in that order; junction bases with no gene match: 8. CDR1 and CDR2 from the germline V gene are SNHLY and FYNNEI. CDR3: CASSPRDRGLYEQYF. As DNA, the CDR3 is TGTGCCAGCAGTCCCCGGGACAGGGGCCTATACGAGCAGTACTTC.

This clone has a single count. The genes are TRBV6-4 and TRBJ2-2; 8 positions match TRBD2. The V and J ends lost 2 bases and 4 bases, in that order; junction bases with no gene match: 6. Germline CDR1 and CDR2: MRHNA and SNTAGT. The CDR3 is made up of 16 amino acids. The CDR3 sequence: CASSDRAGGPTGELFF. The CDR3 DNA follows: TGTGCCAGCAGTGACCGGGCGGGAGGACCCACCGGGGAGCTGTTTTTT.

The CDR3 loop is CASSSLVDNRASYGYTF. For the CDR3, the DNA is TGCGCCAGCAGCTCTCTGGTGGACAACAGGGCAAGCTATGGCTACACCTTC. The rearrangement links TRBV5-1 to TRBJ1-2; perhaps TRBD1 as D (6 bases). V was trimmed by 3 bases and J by 4 bases, leaving 22 bases between them. CDR1 and CDR2 from the germline V gene are SGHRS and YFSETQ. The CDR3 spans 17 residues.

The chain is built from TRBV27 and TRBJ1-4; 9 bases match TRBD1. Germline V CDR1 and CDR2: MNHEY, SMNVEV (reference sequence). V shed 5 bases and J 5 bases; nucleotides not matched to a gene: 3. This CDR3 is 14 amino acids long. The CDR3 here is CASSTGTGNEKLFF. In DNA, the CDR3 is TGTGCCAGCAGTACCGGGACAGGGAATGAAAAACTGTTTTTT. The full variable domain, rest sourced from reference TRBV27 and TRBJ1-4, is EAQVTQNPRYLITVTGKKLTVTCSQNMNHEYMSWYRQDPGLGLRQIYYSMNVEVTDKGDVPEGYKVSRKEKRNFPLILESPSPNQTSLYFCASSTGTGNEKLFFGSGTQLSVL.

Here the CDR3 reads CASSLTGIPTEAFF. CDR3 sequence (DNA): TGTGCCAGCAGTTTGACAGGGATTCCCACTGAAGCTTTCTTT. This chain connects TRBV27 to TRBJ1-1; the match to TRBD1 covers 7 bases. CDR1 and CDR2 from the germline V gene are MNHEY and SMNVEV (reference sequence). V was clipped by 3 bases and J by 4 bases; unmatched bases: 5. This CDR3 comprises 14 residues.

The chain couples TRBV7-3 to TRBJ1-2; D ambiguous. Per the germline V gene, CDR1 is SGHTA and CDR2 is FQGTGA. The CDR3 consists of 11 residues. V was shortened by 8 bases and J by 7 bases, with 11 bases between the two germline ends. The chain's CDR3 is CASGGAGGYTF. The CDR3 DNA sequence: TGTGCCAGCGGAGGAGCCGGTGGCTACACCTTC.